Described below is a single T cell receptor beta chain sequence and its context. Trimming pared 2 bases from V and 4 bases from J, leaving 14 bases between. This CDR3 contains 16 residues. Per the germline V gene, CDR1 is MGHRA and CDR2 is YSYEKL. Recovered status in Cohort 3 required two negative PCRs, clearance, or symptom resolution. This sample stems from a study of blood T cell repertoires in COVID-19. As for the study in general: Sources were T cells, B-cell-depleted T cells, or PBMCs; the material itself was cDNA or gDNA.

Source study methods: Amplification from reference gene primers served as the basis for estimated nucleated cell counts. Assay used: immunoSEQ multiplex PCR; TCRdb lists only in-frame clones, some missing. V and J calls and clone size are those listed in that table; D and trimming were worked out from the DNA. The sample contains 150,000 to 200,000 clones, approximately 80% of which appear only once. The V gene is TRBV4-1, the J gene TRBJ1-4, with D maybe TRBD1 (5 bases). This TCR derives from a man aged 35-49 years who had recovered from COVID-19. The sequencing sample was made of PBMCs or T cells enriched from blood (not recorded which). The CDR3 nucleotides are TGCGCCAGCAGCCAACTCGAACAGGTGTTTAATGAAAAACTGTTTTTT. Translation: CASSQLEQVFNEKLFF.